One TCR beta chain is described in this entry. This clone was counted once. Its antigen is unknown. No much larger clone is present one base from it, and per-base qualities are unavailable. TCRbeta CDR3 regions were amplified from genomic DNA using the immunoSEQ Assay, a bias-controlled multiplex PCR. In the authors' own workflow: The number of nucleated cells in each sample was estimated from the amplification of reference gene primers within the assay. To quantify the absolute abundance of each unique TCRbeta CDR3 rearrangement, sequence reads were collapsed and filtered. For each sample, productive Simpson clonality was calculated by taking the square root of Simpson's diversity index across productive rearrangements. TCRdb obtained this table from immuneACCESS and retained in-frame rearrangements with V and J assigned. These tables miss some clones; where compared with another copy, unresolved V genes account for less than half of the shortfall, and the remainder is unexplained. The DNA was the basis for D and trimming; V, J and clone size are from that table. This sample comprises 100,000 to 120,000 clones, approximately 90% of them detected only once. The ten most abundant clones make up about 3% of the sample.

Collaborating institutions collected whole blood in K2EDTA tubes following their own protocols. For TCRbeta analysis, collaborator samples were shipped as frozen whole blood, as isolated PBMCs, or as DNA extracted from either sample type. This record comes from a study of blood T cell repertoires in COVID-19 (dated by TCRdb to about 2020). Describing the broader study: The collaborator samples originated in the United States, Italy and Spain and spanned the acute and convalescent phases of COVID-19. HLA class I and class II types, where available, came from metadata supplied by the sample provider rather than from assay-based typing. The repertoires were released in a freely available public database intended as a resource for research on the immune response to SARS-CoV-2. Deeply sampled blood TCRbeta repertoires from subjects exposed to, actively infected with, or recovered from COVID-19 were included in the dataset. Samples came from the ongoing ImmuneRACE study (first 160 participants) plus 1,254 subjects from 6 global collaborators. The material from the prospective study consisted of cDNA or gDNA derived from T cells, B-cell-depleted T cells, or PBMCs. The sample metadata nearly always contained a de-identified subject ID, COVID-19 status, age in years and sex.

Paper-wide results and their limitations: The quantity of clinical and demographic metadata differed by source and by participant and was supplied without curation.

The CDR3 holds 16 amino acids from the cysteine to the phenylalanine. Only CDR3 DNA is held: 48 bases, read in frame from base 1. CDR1 and CDR2 are drawn from the germline V gene: MNHNS, SASEGT. The germline ends are 11 bases apart after V is trimmed by 1 base and J by 4 bases. The V gene is TRBV6-1 and the J gene is TRBJ2-6; the best D guess is TRBD2, with 5 bases matching. The sequence derives from a woman between 50 and 59 years old with acute or convalescent COVID-19. Sequenced material: peripheral blood. The bases read TGTGCCAGCAGTGAAGGAGGGATTAGGGGGGCCAACGTCCTGACTTTC. Translated, it reads CASSEGGIRGANVLTF.